These 14 T cell receptor beta chains were sequenced from one sample in a study of blood T cell repertoires in COVID-19. Sequencing used immunoSEQ multiplex PCR; TCRdb keeps in-frame clones, though not all of them. The sample records 400,000 to 450,000 clones, about 90% being singletons. What was sequenced was peripheral blood. The receptors originated from a man between 18 and 35 years old with COVID-19, enrolled during active disease.

V is TRBV11-2 and J is TRBJ2-7; D is possibly TRBD1 (5 bases). V dropped 3 bases and J dropped 2 bases, with 8 bases sitting between them. The CDR3 is 13 residues long. Germline values: CDR1 SGHAT, CDR2 FQNNGV. The CDR3 sequence: CASSFREPYEQYF. The CDR3 DNA follows: TGTGCCAGCAGCTTCAGGGAACCCTACGAGCAGTACTTC.

This chain joins TRBV7-8 and TRBJ1-2, with TRBD1 as a possible D gene (6 bases). The V gene's germline CDR1 is SGHVS and CDR2 FQNEAQ. V was trimmed by 5 bases and J by 8 bases, leaving 15 bases between them. The CDR3 covers 13 residues. This chain's CDR3 is CASSTYGQTGYTF. The DNA of the CDR3 is TGTGCCAGCAGCACCTACGGACAGACCGGCTACACCTTC.

The chain links TRBV5-5 to TRBJ1-4, with 8 bases matching TRBD1. This CDR3 has 14 residues. The junction had 6 bases not matched to a gene; V was cut back by 3 bases and J by 8 bases. Germline V gene lookup returns CDR1 SGHKS and CDR2 YYEKEE (reference sequence). CDR3 in amino acids: CASSYRGNEEKLFF. The CDR3 DNA is TGTGCCAGCAGCTACAGGGGGAATGAGGAAAAACTGTTTTTT. Full variable domain (outside the CDR3, taken from reference TRBV5-5 and TRBJ1-4): DAGVTQSPTHLIKTRGQQVTLRCSPISGHKSVSWYQQVLGQGPQFIFQYYEKEERGRGNFPDRFSARQFPNYSSELNVNALLLGDSALYLCASSYRGNEEKLFFGSGTQLSVL.

The chain has TRBV3-1 (or the pseudogene TRBV3-2) and TRBJ1-4; 10 nucleotides match TRBD1. Trimming took 8 bases from V and 8 from J; bases not matched to a gene: 5. The CDR3 has 13 residues. Germline-derived CDR1 and CDR2 are LGHDT and YNNKEL (reference sequence). In DNA form, the CDR3 reads TGTGCCAGCGCCGGGACAGGGGACGAAAAACTGTTTTTT. Translating it yields CASAGTGDEKLFF.

The rearrangement uses TRBV25-1 and TRBJ2-1, with unresolved D. Germline assignment: CDR1 MGHDK and CDR2 SYGVNS. The CDR3 has 14 residues. V gave up 3 bases and J gave up 0 bases, with 6 bases separating them. In DNA, the CDR3 is TGTGCCAGCAGTGACGCTAACTCCTACAATGAGCAGTTCTTC. Its protein product is CASSDANSYNEQFF.

The rearrangement joins TRBV10-3 to TRBJ1-1, with TRBD1 identical over 7 bases. CDR3 length: 14 residues. CDR1 and CDR2 (germline): ENHRY, SYGVKD. V was clipped by 5 bases and J by 1 base; unmatched bases: 4. CDR3 sequence reads: CAISPGTANTEAFF. CDR3 in DNA: TGTGCCATCAGTCCCGGGACAGCGAACACTGAAGCTTTCTTT.

For the CDR3, the DNA is TGTGCCAGCAGCCAAACTGACCAGGCCTACGAGCAGTACTTC. It translates to CASSQTDQAYEQYF. The chain combines TRBV3-1 (or the pseudogene TRBV3-2) with TRBJ2-7; D unclear. Germline CDR1 LGHDT, CDR2 YNNKEL (reference sequence). Trimming took off 2 bases at V and 2 bases at J, with 10 bases between the two ends. The CDR3 covers 14 residues.

This clone was seen only once. This sequence joins TRBV6-5 and TRBJ2-7, with 9 positions matching TRBD1. Germline CDR1 and CDR2: MNHEY and SVGAGI. V shed 5 bases, J shed 2 bases, and the junction held 4 bases outside the gene matches. This CDR3 contains 14 residues. This CDR3 is CASSTGQGPYEQYF. The CDR3 DNA sequence: TGTGCCAGCAGTACCGGACAGGGGCCCTACGAGCAGTACTTC.

V and J are TRBV6-2 or TRBV6-3 and TRBJ2-1, with TRBD2 identical over 10 bases. Looked up from germline, CDR1 is MNHEY and CDR2 is SVGEGT. The V segment lost 0 bases and the J segment 7 bases; nucleotides outside the gene matches: 6. The length of the CDR3 is 16 residues. The CDR3 loop is CASSYSGSGRENEQFF. The DNA of the CDR3 is TGTGCCAGCAGTTACTCCGGCAGCGGGAGGGAAAATGAGCAGTTCTTC.

This chain uses TRBV18 with TRBJ2-7; 13 bases agree with TRBD2. Germline V lookup: CDR1 KGHSH, CDR2 LQKENI. The CDR3 is 16 residues long. Losses at the gene ends were 4 bases for V and 5 bases for J; bases not matched to a gene: 8. In nucleotides, the CDR3 is TGTGCCAGCTCACAAGGGACTAGCGGGGTGGTTGACGAGCAGTACTTC. This sequence encodes CASSQGTSGVVDEQYF.

This clone came up once. V gene TRBV2 combines with J gene TRBJ2-5; TRBD2 matches 7 bases. CDR3 size: 14 residues. The J segment lost 3 bases and the V segment lost 6 bases, leaving 7 bases of the junction unmatched. Looked up from germline, CDR1 is SNHLY and CDR2 is FYNNEI. The CDR3 sequence is CASRGWGGKETQYF. As DNA, the CDR3 is TGTGCCAGCAGGGGATGGGGGGGAAAAGAGACCCAGTACTTC.

This clone occurred once. V is TRBV7-9 and J is TRBJ2-2, with a possible D match to TRBD2 (6 bases). The CDR3 is 14 amino acids. Trimming shortened V by 9 bases and J by 4 bases, and 15 bases separated the two germline ends. The germline CDR1 and CDR2 sequences are SEHNR and FQNEAQ (reference sequence). This chain's CDR3 is CASDIREPTGELFF. In DNA, the CDR3 is TGTGCCAGTGACATTCGGGAGCCCACCGGGGAGCTGTTTTTT.

With regard to this clone: Different DNA sequences within this sample yield the same CDR3. This chain links TRBV4-1 with TRBJ2-7; maybe TRBD2 (5 bases). V lost 1 base to trimming and J lost 0 bases, with 7 bases between them. The CDR3 runs 14 residues. CDR1 MGHRA and CDR2 YSYEKL come from the germline V gene. The CDR3 DNA reads as TGCGCCAGCAGCCAAGCTCGGGACTCCTACGAGCAGTACTTC. This sequence encodes CASSQARDSYEQYF.

This rearrangement joins TRBV29-1 to TRBJ2-5; D ambiguous. Germline lookup yields CDR1 SQVTM and CDR2 ANQGSEA. The CDR3 runs 13 residues. Trimming took off 3 bases at V and 0 bases at J, with 8 bases between the two ends. CDR3 in DNA: TGCAGCGTTGAGGTAGTGTACCAAGAGACCCAGTACTTC. Amino acid sequence: CSVEVVYQETQYF.